Shown below are 20 T cell receptor beta chains from a single sample sequenced in a study of blood T cell repertoires in COVID-19. TCRdb's copy holds only in-frame clones and misses some; the assay was immunoSEQ multiplex PCR. The repertoire holds about 190,000 clones, with roughly 86% as singletons. The sequencing input was PBMCs or T cells enriched from blood (not recorded which). The receptor set was obtained from a middle-aged woman in a cohort exposed to, infected with or recovered from COVID-19 (not recorded which).

This clone has a single count. The chain carries TRBV27 and TRBJ2-7, with 11 positions matching TRBD1. The germline gives CDR1 MNHEY, CDR2 SMNVEV (reference sequence). After removal of 0 bases from V and 1 base from J, the junction contained 2 bases not matched to a gene. This CDR3 region has 16 residues. The CDR3, as DNA: TGTGCCAGCAGTTTATCCGGGACAGGGGGGTCCTACGAGCAGTACTTC. It encodes CASSLSGTGGSYEQYF.

The chain recombines TRBV13 with TRBJ1-4, with TRBD1 as a possible D gene (6 bases). The length of the CDR3 is 15 residues. With 5 bases removed from V and 10 bases from J, the gap between germline ends came to 20 bases. Germline CDR1 reads PRHDT; CDR2 reads FYEKMQ (reference sequence). The CDR3 is CASSLQQGRRSKLFF. CDR3 sequence (DNA): TGTGCCAGCAGCCTACAACAGGGTAGGCGGTCAAAACTGTTTTTT. The full variable domain, rest sourced from reference TRBV13 and TRBJ1-4, is AAGVIQSPRHLIKEKRETATLKCYPIPRHDTVYWYQQGPGQDPQFLISFYEKMQSDKGSIPDRFSAQQFSDYHSELNMSSLELGDSALYFCASSLQQGRRSKLFFGSGTQLSVL.

This clone occurred a few times. This chain links TRBV18 with TRBJ2-2; TRBD1 matches 8 bases. The CDR3 consists of 16 residues. J was trimmed by 2 bases and V by 4 bases; bases with no gene match: 6. CDR1 is KGHSH, CDR2 LQKENI, per germline. CDR3 sequence reads: CASSQSQGANTGELFF. The CDR3 region has the DNA TGTGCCAGCTCACAAAGCCAGGGGGCTAACACCGGGGAGCTGTTTTTT.

This clone occurred a few times. V is TRBV6-1 and J is TRBJ1-5; D gene ambiguous. This CDR3 is built from 14 residues. The V gene lost 2 bases and the J gene lost 4 bases, with 9 bases spanning the gap. The germline CDR1 and CDR2 sequences are MNHNS and SASEGT. This CDR3 reads CASSETVSNQPQHF. The CDR3 region has the DNA TGTGCCAGCAGTGAAACGGTCTCAAATCAGCCCCAGCATTTT.

The chain has TRBV6-5 and TRBJ2-5; the D gene is possibly TRBD1 (6 bases). Germline CDR1 reads MNHEY; CDR2 reads SVGAGI. Trimming removed 2 bases from V and 4 bases from J, with 17 bases in between. The CDR3 covers 16 residues. In DNA, the CDR3 is TGTGCCAGCAGTTACCTCGAACCTAGCAGGGGAGAGACCCAGTACTTC. Its protein product is CASSYLEPSRGETQYF.

The J gene is TRBJ1-2, the V gene TRBV29-1; the match to TRBD1 covers 11 bases. The CDR3 has 15 amino acids. J was trimmed by 6 bases and V by 6 bases; bases with no gene match: 12. Germline V gene lookup returns CDR1 SQVTM and CDR2 ANQGSEA. The CDR3 DNA follows: TGCAGCGTCCCGGGACAGGGGGGAGGCTTTGATGGCTACACCTTC. This encodes CSVPGQGGGFDGYTF. The variable domain in full, completed from reference TRBV29-1 and TRBJ1-2, reads SAVISQKPSRDICQRGTSLTIQCQVDSQVTMMFWYRQQPGQSLTLIATANQGSEATYESGFVIDKFPISRPNLTFSTLTVSNMSPEDSSIYLCSVPGQGGGFDGYTFGSGTRLTVV.

The chain joins TRBV5-1 to TRBJ2-1, with 8 bases matching TRBD2. J was trimmed by 0 bases and V by 3 bases; bases with no gene match: 2. The CDR3 consists of 15 residues. The V gene's germline CDR1 is SGHRS and CDR2 YFSETQ. The CDR3 loop is CASSSGTSSYNEQFF. For the CDR3, the DNA is TGCGCCAGCAGCTCCGGGACTAGCTCCTACAATGAGCAGTTCTTC.

J is TRBJ2-1 and V is TRBV19, with D uncertain. CDR3 size: 15 residues. Germline values: CDR1 LNHDA, CDR2 SQIVND (reference sequence). Trimming cost V 4 bases and J 3 bases, with 13 bases left between them. The CDR3 DNA reads as TGTGCCAGTAGTAAATCCGACACACTCTACAATGAGCAGTTCTTC. Protein sequence: CASSKSDTLYNEQFF.

Concerning this clone: The germline gene is not matched at one end of the junction; a read error may be the cause. The chain recombines TRBV11-3 with TRBJ2-3, with D possibly being TRBD1 (5 bases). In germline, CDR1 is SGHNT, CDR2 YENEEA. The CDR3 is 14 amino acids. CDR3 amino acids: CASSLGTEGHPPNF. The CDR3 DNA is TGTGCCAGCAGCTTAGGTACGGAAGGACACCCGCCGAATTTT. Combining the CDR3 with reference TRBV11-3 and TRBJ2-3 gives the whole variable domain EAGVVQSPRYKIIEKKQPVAFWCNPISGHNTLYWYLQNLGQGPELLIRYENEEAVDDSQLPKDRFSAERLKGVDSTLKIQPAELGDSAVYLCASSLGTEGHPPNFGPGTRLTVL.

The CDR3 sequence: CASSRRGRSNQPQHF. The DNA for the CDR3 is TGTGCCAGCAGCCGCAGGGGCAGATCCAATCAGCCCCAGCATTTT. The V call is TRBV11-2, the J call TRBJ1-5; the D gene is possibly TRBD1 (6 bases). The CDR3 has 15 residues. CDR1 is SGHAT, CDR2 FQNNGV, per germline. Trimming shortened V by 5 bases and J by 3 bases, and 14 bases separated the two germline ends.

The V gene is TRBV6-5, the J gene TRBJ1-1; tentatively, D is TRBD1 (5 bases). There are 13 residues in the CDR3. CDR1 and CDR2 (germline): MNHEY, SVGAGI. The V gene lost 8 bases and the J gene lost 1 base, with 11 bases spanning the gap. CDR3 in amino acids: CASLGAGNTEAFF. The CDR3 DNA reads as TGTGCCAGCCTTGGGGCAGGGAACACTGAAGCTTTCTTT.

This chain joins TRBV7-6 and TRBJ1-5, with D possibly TRBD1 on 6 matching bases. Trimming took 1 base from V and 5 from J, leaving 9 bases between them. In germline, CDR1 is SGHVS, CDR2 FNYEAQ. This CDR3 comprises 14 residues. The CDR3 reads CASSLGRTDQPQHF. In DNA, the CDR3 is TGTGCCAGCAGCTTAGGGAGGACAGATCAGCCCCAGCATTTT.

The genes are TRBV5-5 and TRBJ2-7; no clear D. Trimming removed 0 bases from V and 4 bases from J, with 8 bases in between. The CDR3 is 13 residues long. Germline V gene sequence: CDR1 SGHKS, CDR2 YYEKEE (reference sequence). CDR3 amino acids: CASSLGPPYEQYF. CDR3 coding DNA: TGTGCCAGCAGCTTGGGGCCCCCTTACGAGCAGTACTTC.

The chain recombines TRBV9 with TRBJ2-1; the D gene is possibly TRBD2 (6 bases). The length of the CDR3 is 15 residues. Trimming took off 2 bases at V and 3 bases at J, with 12 bases between the two ends. Looked up from germline, CDR1 is SGDLS and CDR2 is YYNGEE. The CDR3: CASSVGGAHYNEQFF. For the CDR3, the DNA is TGTGCCAGCAGCGTGGGGGGAGCGCACTACAATGAGCAGTTCTTC.

This clone was counted a single time. The chain uses TRBV27 and TRBJ1-1, with 7 bases identical to TRBD1. CDR1 MNHEY and CDR2 SMNVEV come from the germline V gene (reference sequence). This CDR3 is 12 amino acids long. V shed 6 bases and J 11 bases; nucleotides not matched to a gene: 9. CDR3 amino acids: CASRSSTGAAFF. In DNA, the CDR3 is TGTGCCAGCAGAAGTTCCACAGGGGCGGCTTTCTTT.

This clone was observed a few times. CDR3 nucleotide sequence: TGCAGCGTTGAAGGCCCGACAGGTAACGGTGAAAAACTGTTTTTT. This sequence encodes CSVEGPTGNGEKLFF. J is TRBJ1-4 and V is TRBV29-1; the D gene is possibly TRBD1 (6 bases). V lost 1 base and J 7 bases, leaving 16 bases between the germline ends. The CDR3 is 15 residues long. Germline V gene sequence: CDR1 SQVTM, CDR2 ANQGSEA.

This clone occurred a few times. The V and J genes are TRBV11-2 and TRBJ2-2; 9 positions agree with TRBD1. CDR1 and CDR2 (germline): SGHAT, FQNNGV. Trimming at V came to 5 bases and at J to 4 bases, leaving 8 bases not matched to a gene. This CDR3 comprises 16 residues. The CDR3 loop reads CASSEDRGEGTGELFF. The CDR3 DNA follows: TGTGCCAGCAGCGAAGACAGGGGGGAGGGCACCGGGGAGCTGTTTTTT.

This chain links TRBV27 with TRBJ2-7; 11 nucleotides match TRBD2. CDR1 is MNHEY, CDR2 SMNVEV, per germline (reference sequence). After removal of 5 bases from V and 6 bases from J, the junction contained 12 bases not matched to a gene. The CDR3 runs 16 residues. As DNA, the CDR3 is TGTGCCAGCAGTCTAGGGACTAGCGGAAACGGTGGCGAGCAGTACTTC. Protein sequence: CASSLGTSGNGGEQYF.

Only one count was recorded for this clone. The chain recombines TRBV5-1 with TRBJ2-6; possible D gene TRBD1, 5 bases. Trimming removed 0 bases from V and 3 bases from J, with 13 bases in between. Germline V gives CDR1 SGHRS, CDR2 YFSETQ. The CDR3 loop spans 17 amino acids. The CDR3 spells CASSLALRDSGANVLTF. CDR3 bases: TGCGCCAGCAGCTTGGCCCTCAGGGATAGTGGGGCCAACGTCCTGACTTTC.

There are a few counts of this clone. The V call is TRBV4-1, the J call TRBJ1-3, with unresolved D. V was pared by 4 bases and J by 2 bases, with 12 bases between. Germline loops: CDR1 MGHRA, CDR2 YSYEKL. The CDR3 totals 15 residues. This CDR3 is CASSPSEAPGNTIYF. For the CDR3, the DNA is TGCGCCAGCAGCCCTTCGGAGGCGCCTGGAAACACCATATATTTT.